The 14 T cell receptor beta chains reported below all come from one sample, sequenced in a study of spatial heterogeneity in lung cancer. Time point of the sample: blood at routine non-recurrence follow-up after resection. TCRdb redid the calling of the 5' RACE reads with MiXCR, one entry per CDR3 protein. There are approximately 70,000 distinct CDR3 sequences in the sample; approximately 9% occur only once, and 1.9% lies in the top ten. The specimen comprised PBMCs, sampled at follow-up. The receptors here all came from a female donor with early-stage non-small cell lung cancer.

This chain joins TRBV18 and TRBJ1-1; possible D gene TRBD1, 5 bases. Deletions cut 3 bases from V and 5 bases from J, with 22 bases between. The length of the CDR3 is 17 residues. Per the germline V gene, CDR1 is KGHSH and CDR2 is LQKENI. CDR3 amino acids: CASSPDAQEGTGTEAFF. The CDR3 DNA follows: TGTGCCAGCTCACCCGACGCACAGGAGGGGACTGGGACTGAAGCTTTCTTT.

This clonotype was found a few times. CDR3 sequence (DNA): TGTGCCAGCAGCTTAGAAGGGGTCAATGAGCAGTTCTTC. Encoded protein: CASSLEGVNEQFF. The chain employs TRBV11-1 and TRBJ2-1; a weak D match, TRBD1 (5 bases). The CDR3 loop spans 13 amino acids. V lost 1 base, J lost 6 bases, and 7 bases lay in between. Germline CDR1 SGHAT, CDR2 FQDESV (reference sequence).

This clonotype has at least ten counts. The chain uses TRBV6-1 and TRBJ2-1; weak D call: TRBD1 (6 bases). Looked up from germline, CDR1 is MNHNS and CDR2 is SASEGT. The length of the CDR3 is 13 residues. V gave up 5 bases and J gave up 1 base, with 6 bases separating them. The CDR3 region is CASSTGSYNEQFF. The CDR3, as DNA: TGTGCCAGCAGTACAGGGTCCTACAATGAGCAGTTCTTC.

The chain is built from TRBV24-1 and TRBJ2-7; 11 bases are a match to TRBD2. Germline lookup yields CDR1 KGHDR and CDR2 SFDVKD. V shed 9 bases, J shed 2 bases, and the junction held 5 bases outside the gene matches. This CDR3 is built from 14 residues. The CDR3 DNA follows: TGTGCCACCCAACCTAGCGGGAGGACCTACGAGCAGTACTTC. It yields the protein CATQPSGRTYEQYF.

This clonotype was detected many times. V and J are TRBV28 and TRBJ2-7; the D gene is possibly TRBD1 (6 bases). CDR1 is MDHEN, CDR2 SYDVKM, per germline. The CDR3 has 15 amino acids. Trimming stripped 4 bases from V and 0 bases from J, with 13 bases between. The CDR3 reads CASSSPGQISYEQYF. The CDR3 nucleotides are TGTGCCAGCAGTTCCCCCGGACAGATCTCCTACGAGCAGTACTTC.

This clonotype has more than one count but fewer than ten. This chain links TRBV6-5 with TRBJ2-3; the D call may be TRBD1 or TRBD2 (5 bases each). The CDR3 covers 14 residues. Germline V gene data show CDR1 as MNHEY and CDR2 as SVGAGI. Trimming took 3 bases from V and 4 from J, leaving 11 bases between them. In DNA, the CDR3 is TGTGCCAGCAGTTATTCCCGAGGGGCAGATACGCAGTATTTT. Its translation: CASSYSRGADTQYF.

The table lists this clonotype with many counts. This chain connects TRBV6-2 or TRBV6-3 to TRBJ2-5; D unresolved. This CDR3 contains 12 residues. V lost 5 bases to trimming and J lost 1 base, with 5 bases between them. Per germline, CDR1 MNHEY and CDR2 SVGEGT. In DNA form, the CDR3 reads TGTGCCAGCAGTACCCCCCAAGAGACCCAGTACTTC. Protein sequence: CASSTPQETQYF.

For this clonotype: Sequence at one end of the junction differs from germline and may be a read error. V usage is TRBV5-4 and J usage is TRBJ2-1; the match to TRBD1 covers 10 bases. The CDR3 has 15 amino acids. Germline CDR1 and CDR2: SGHNT and YYREEE (reference sequence). CDR3 DNA sequence: TGTGCCAGCAGCTTGTCGACAGGGGGCTACCATGAGCAGTTCTTC. It is translated as CASSLSTGGYHEQFF.

The sample holds many counts of this clonotype. At one end, the junction sequence differs from germline, possibly due to a read error. V gene TRBV27 combines with J gene TRBJ1-5, with D hard to call. CDR1 and CDR2 from the germline V gene are MNHEY and SMNVEV (reference sequence). This CDR3 comprises 15 residues. The CDR3 sequence: CASKPLTRPNRPQHF. In DNA, the CDR3 is TGTGCCAGCAAGCCCCTGACAAGGCCTAATCGGCCCCAGCATTTT.

The table lists this clonotype with many counts. The chain links TRBV10-3 to TRBJ1-1; TRBD1 is a possible D gene (6 bases). This CDR3 has 15 amino acids. Trimming pared 5 bases from V and 3 bases from J, leaving 16 bases between. Germline V gene lookup returns CDR1 ENHRY and CDR2 SYGVKD. CDR3 protein: CAISLGGALDTEAFF. The CDR3 DNA reads TGTGCCATCAGTCTCGGGGGCGCACTGGACACTGAAGCTTTCTTT.

The chain uses TRBV2 and TRBJ2-7, with TRBD1 identical over 10 bases. After removal of 6 bases from V and 6 bases from J, the junction contained 8 bases not matched to a gene. Germline V gene lookup returns CDR1 SNHLY and CDR2 FYNNEI. The CDR3 contains 14 residues. The CDR3 DNA follows: TGTGCCAGCAGAACCGGGACAGGGGTCCCCGAGCAGTACTTC. It yields the protein CASRTGTGVPEQYF.

This clonotype was picked up many times. The J gene is TRBJ1-2, the V gene TRBV29-1; D is ambiguous. Germline CDR1 and CDR2: SQVTM and ANQGSEA. CDR3 length: 13 residues. The V end was cut by 5 bases, the J end by 4 bases, with 14 bases between. CDR3 sequence: CSVLQAGSYGYTF. CDR3 coding DNA: TGCAGCGTTCTTCAGGCGGGAAGCTATGGCTACACCTTC.

This clonotype has at least ten counts. The genes are TRBV6-6 and TRBJ2-5, with TRBD2 matching over 7 bases. Germline V gene sequence: CDR1 MNHNY, CDR2 SVGAGI (reference sequence). Losses at the gene ends were 6 bases for V and 3 bases for J; bases not matched to a gene: 4. The CDR3 runs to 13 residues. The CDR3 DNA sequence: TGTGCCAGCAGAAGCGGGGAAGAAGAGACCCAGTACTTC. Translated, it gives CASRSGEEETQYF.

The rearrangement uses TRBV10-3 and TRBJ2-7, with D tentatively TRBD1 (6 bases). The V gene's germline CDR1 is ENHRY and CDR2 SYGVKD. The CDR3 consists of 17 residues. With 4 bases removed from V and 0 bases from J, the gap between germline ends came to 19 bases. As DNA, the CDR3 is TGTGCCATCAGTGTAAAACCCCGGGACATCCACTCCTACGAGCAGTACTTC. Encoded protein: CAISVKPRDIHSYEQYF.